This TCR beta chain emerged from a study of shared clonotypes between healthy human individuals. This clone showed up just once. Antigen specificity is unknown. Healthy HIV-negative adults without recent acute infections or vaccinations served as donors. Notes on the study in general: What naive subsets generally showed was a larger estimated richness than memory subsets showed. In the sorted subsets, rarefaction showed sequencing was incomplete despite large depth.

The CDR3 loop spans 14 amino acids. Germline CDR1 and CDR2: MNHEY and SVGAGI. The ends were cut back, 5 bases at V and 10 bases at J, with 17 bases in the middle. In the authors' methods: Filtering differed because ImmunoSEQ produced junction-only sequences that carried no quality scores. Assay: immunoSEQ multiplex PCR; the TCRdb copy retains only in-frame clones and omits some. From that table come the V and J calls and clone size; the DNA was used to work out D and trimming. The sample has some 1,100,000 clones, 70% to 80% seen once. This TCR was recovered from a man between 18 and 29 years old in good health. Some clones in this sample may be carry-over from other donors' samples. The sample comprised memory CD4+ T cells from PBMCs. Subset defined: CD45RA-negative fraction. The chain is built from TRBV6-5 and TRBJ1-4; no reliable D call. In DNA, the CDR3 is TGTGCCAGCAGTCGGGAGGCAACCGGAGCAAAACTGTTTTTT. It specifies CASSREATGAKLFF.